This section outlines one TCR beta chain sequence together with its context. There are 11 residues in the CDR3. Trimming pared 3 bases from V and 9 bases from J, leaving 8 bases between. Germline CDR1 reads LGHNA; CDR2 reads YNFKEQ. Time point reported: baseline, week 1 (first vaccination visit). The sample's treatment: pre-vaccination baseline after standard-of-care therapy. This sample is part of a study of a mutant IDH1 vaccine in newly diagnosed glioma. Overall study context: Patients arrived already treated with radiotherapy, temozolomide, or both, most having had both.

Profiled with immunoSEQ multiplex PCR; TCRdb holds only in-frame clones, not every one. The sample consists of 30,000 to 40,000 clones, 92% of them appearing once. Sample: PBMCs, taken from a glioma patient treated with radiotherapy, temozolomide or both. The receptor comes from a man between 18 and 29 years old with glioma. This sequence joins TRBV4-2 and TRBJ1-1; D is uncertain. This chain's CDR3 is CASSHATQAFF. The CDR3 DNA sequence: TGTGCCAGCAGCCACGCCACCCAAGCTTTCTTT.